This entry describes one T cell receptor (beta chain). This sample was included in a study of CD8 T cells in Susac syndrome. Study details: Within the sequenced group of Susac syndrome patients, five or six showed active disease and about eight were in remission. When blood was drawn, patients with Susac syndrome were on intravenous immunoglobulin alone, on corticosteroids, or therapy-naive.

Sequencing of TCR beta was performed on blood CD8+ and CD4+ T cells. Patients with Susac syndrome met the recently defined diagnostic criteria for definite or probable disease. RNA amounts of about 0.5 to 1 ug underwent reverse transcription with random hexamers. MiXCR, applied by TCRdb to the immunoSEQ multiplex PCR reads, yields one record per CDR3 protein. The sample has 100,000 to 150,000 distinct CDR3 sequences; around 94% are singletons. This TCR was sampled from a human donor with Susac syndrome. The specimen sequenced was CD8+ T cells from PBMCs.

CDR3 amino acids: CASSQVVGDQPQHF. CDR3 in DNA: TGCGCCAGCAGCCAAGTTGTCGGGGATCAGCCCCAGCATTTT. The J gene is TRBJ1-5, the V gene TRBV4-1, with D uncertain. Germline V CDR1 and CDR2: MGHRA, YSYEKL. The CDR3 sequence is 14 residues long. Trimming took 1 base from V and 5 from J, leaving 9 bases between them.